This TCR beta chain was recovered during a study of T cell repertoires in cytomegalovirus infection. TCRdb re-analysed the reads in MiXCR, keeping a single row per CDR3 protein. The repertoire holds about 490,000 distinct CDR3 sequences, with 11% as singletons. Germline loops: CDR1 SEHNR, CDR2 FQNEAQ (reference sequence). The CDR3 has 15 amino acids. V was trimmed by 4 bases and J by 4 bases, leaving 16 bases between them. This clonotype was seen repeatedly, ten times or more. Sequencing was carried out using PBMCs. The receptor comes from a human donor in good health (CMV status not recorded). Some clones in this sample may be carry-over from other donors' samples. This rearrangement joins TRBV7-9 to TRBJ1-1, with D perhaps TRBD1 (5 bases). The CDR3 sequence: CASSSLTDAGTEAFF. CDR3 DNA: TGTGCCAGCAGCTCCCTGACAGATGCAGGCACTGAAGCTTTCTTT.